A selection of T cell receptor beta chains follows, all from one sample in a study of blood T cell repertoires in COVID-19. Here immunoSEQ multiplex PCR was the method, and the copy in TCRdb shows in-frame clones only, minus some. The data show about 310,000 clones, with around 89% seen just once and around 0.96% held by the top ten. Sequenced material: peripheral blood. The receptors derive from a woman in her 40s with COVID-19, enrolled during active disease. CDR3s include the opening cysteine and the closing phenylalanine or tryptophan. D genes are given only for firm matches. Clone size is stated in some rows and not others, as once, few, many or a class when expanded.

.,TRBJ2-3,.,TRBV7-9,CASSPRADTQYF,TGTGCCAGCAGCCCTCGGGCAGATACGCAGTATTTT
.,TRBJ1-6,.,TRBV6-5,CASTESYNSPLHF,TGTGCCAGCACAGAATCCTATAATTCACCCCTCCACTTT
.,TRBJ1-3,.,TRBV6-5,CASSTNRDSGNTIYF,TGTGCCAGCAGTACCAACAGGGACTCTGGAAACACCATATATTTT
.,TRBJ2-1,.,TRBV7-3,CASSPQAVSIHEQFF,TGTGCCAGCAGCCCCCAAGCTGTGTCTATTCATGAGCAGTTCTTC
.,TRBJ1-2,TRBD1,TRBV5-1,CASSWGTGDGYTF,TGCGCCAGCAGCTGGGGGACAGGGGATGGCTACACCTTC
.,TRBJ1-1,.,TRBV28,CASSFITEGTEAFF,TGTGCCAGCAGTTTCATCACCGAGGGCACTGAAGCTTTCTTT
few,TRBJ1-1,.,TRBV28,CASSSAQGGYTEAFF,TGTGCCAGCAGTTCCGCGCAGGGAGGTTATACTGAAGCTTTCTTT
.,TRBJ1-6,TRBD1,TRBV4-2,CASSRGTGGTSSPLHF,TGTGCCAGCAGCCGAGGGACAGGTGGTACTAGTTCACCCCTCCACTTT
.,TRBJ2-7,.,TRBV6-1,CASSEAADYEQYF,TGTGCCAGCAGTGAAGCCGCGGACTACGAGCAGTACTTC
.,TRBJ2-5,.,TRBV6-2/TRBV6-3,CASSSGRGVEETQYF,TGTGCCAGCAGTTCGGGCAGGGGGGTTGAGGAGACCCAGTACTTC
.,TRBJ1-2,.,TRBV3-1/TRBV3-2,CASSQDHFQGSYGYTF,TGTGCCAGCAGCCAAGATCATTTTCAGGGTTCGTATGGCTACACCTTC
.,TRBJ2-1,.,TRBV30,CAWSEGEAYYNEQFF,TGTGCCTGGAGTGAAGGGGAGGCTTACTACAATGAGCAGTTCTTC
.,TRBJ2-7,.,TRBV29-1,CSVDIRGVGEQYF,TGCAGCGTTGATATACGGGGAGTGGGAGAGCAGTACTTC
.,TRBJ2-7,TRBD2,TRBV19,CASGIAGAAGEQYF,TGTGCCAGTGGGATAGCGGGAGCCGCGGGCGAGCAGTACTTC
.,TRBJ1-4,.,TRBV3-1/TRBV3-2,CASSQDRMLSATNEKLFF,TGTGCCAGCAGCCAAGATCGAATGTTGTCAGCAACTAATGAAAAACTGTTTTTT
.,TRBJ1-2,.,TRBV7-9,CASSSTGFGYTF,TGTGCCAGCAGCTCCACAGGATTCGGCTACACCTTC
.,TRBJ2-7,TRBD1,TRBV29-1,CSVKTGGYEQYF,TGCAGCGTGAAGACAGGGGGCTACGAGCAGTACTTC
.,TRBJ1-5,TRBD1,TRBV6-6,CASRPHTGDPNQPQHF,TGTGCCAGCAGACCTCATACAGGGGACCCCAATCAGCCCCAGCATTTT
once,TRBJ1-1,.,TRBV6-5,CAIEGGGEAFF,TGTGCCATCGAGGGAGGGGGTGAAGCTTTCTTT
.,TRBJ2-7,TRBD1,TRBV20-1,CSASEDRGIGEQYF,TGCAGTGCTAGTGAGGACAGGGGGATCGGTGAGCAGTACTTC
.,TRBJ1-2,TRBD1,TRBV27,CASSLSRTGGRVNYGYTF,TGTGCCAGCAGTTTATCGCGGACAGGGGGCCGCGTAAACTATGGCTACACCTTC
.,TRBJ2-1,TRBD2,TRBV18,CASSPGTSGSSYNEQFF,TGTGCCAGCTCACCAGGGACTAGCGGGAGCTCCTACAATGAGCAGTTCTTC
.,TRBJ2-5,TRBD2,TRBV9,CASSVESSGRLYQETQYF,TGTGCCAGCAGCGTAGAGTCTAGCGGGAGGCTGTATCAAGAGACCCAGTACTTC
.,TRBJ1-1,TRBD1,TRBV5-1,CASSLDHRGQTEAFF,TGCGCCAGCAGCTTGGATCACAGGGGGCAAACTGAAGCTTTCTTT
few,TRBJ2-7,.,TRBV9,CASSVLGSSYEQYF,TGTGCCAGCAGCGTACTCGGGAGCTCCTACGAGCAGTACTTC
.,TRBJ1-2,.,TRBV28,CASINGQGVYGYTF,TGTGCCAGCATTAACGGTCAGGGTGTATATGGCTACACCTTC
.,TRBJ2-3,TRBD2,TRBV28,CASSPSGLAGGRTDTQYF,TGTGCCAGCAGCCCTTCTGGGCTAGCGGGAGGCCGCACAGATACGCAGTATTTT
.,TRBJ2-5,.,TRBV28,CASSLRTGFQETQYF,TGTGCCAGCAGCCTCCGGACGGGGTTCCAAGAGACCCAGTACTTC
.,TRBJ2-7,TRBD1,TRBV5-1,CASSTQQGTYSYEQYF,TGCGCCAGCAGCACGCAACAGGGGACCTACTCCTACGAGCAGTACTTC
few,TRBJ1-1,.,TRBV2,CASRAPSNTEAFF,TGTGCCAGCAGGGCACCTTCGAACACTGAAGCTTTCTTT
.,TRBJ2-7,.,TRBV6-1,CASSTPHRDSYEQYF,TGTGCCAGCAGTACCCCCCACAGGGACTCCTACGAGCAGTACTTC
.,TRBJ1-5,TRBD1,TRBV6-2/TRBV6-3,CASSGGQGIKQPQHF,TGTGCCAGCAGTGGGGGACAGGGGATAAAACAGCCCCAGCATTTT
.,TRBJ2-1,.,TRBV7-9,CASSSSRGSSYNEQFF,TGTGCCAGCAGTTCCTCTCGAGGGAGCTCCTACAATGAGCAGTTCTTC
.,TRBJ1-5,TRBD1,TRBV7-2,CASSPRTGGIQPQHF,TGTGCCAGCAGTCCACGGACAGGGGGCATTCAGCCCCAGCATTTT
.,TRBJ1-5,TRBD1,TRBV30,CAWSIQGLNQPQHF,TGTGCCTGGAGTATACAGGGGTTGAATCAGCCCCAGCATTTT
.,TRBJ1-3,TRBD1,TRBV4-3,CASSQEGDRESPIYF,TGCGCCAGCAGCCAAGAAGGGGACAGGGAAAGCCCCATATATTTT
.,TRBJ1-1,.,TRBV27,CASSSRRGTEAFF,TGTGCCAGCAGTTCGAGAAGGGGCACTGAAGCTTTCTTT
.,TRBJ1-4,TRBD1,TRBV5-8,CASSLAGGSNEKLFF,TGTGCCAGCAGCTTGGCAGGGGGAAGTAATGAAAAACTGTTTTTT
.,TRBJ2-3,TRBD2,TRBV7-2,CASSKLAGGSDTQYF,TGTGCCAGCAGCAAGCTAGCGGGAGGCTCAGATACGCAGTATTTT
.,TRBJ2-7,TRBD2,TRBV24-1,CATSDGTSGSYEQYF,TGTGCCACCAGTGACGGGACTAGCGGTTCCTACGAGCAGTACTTC
.,TRBJ2-5,.,TRBV21-1,CASSPLPPGTGGRSVETQYF,TGTGCCAGCAGCCCTCTCCCTCCCGGGACAGGGGGCAGGTCGGTAGAGACCCAGTACTTC
.,TRBJ1-1,TRBD1,TRBV18,CASSREQGAEAFF,TGTGCCAGCTCACGAGAACAGGGGGCTGAAGCTTTCTTT
.,TRBJ1-3,.,TRBV27,CASRPRTAGNTIYF,TGTGCCAGCAGACCACGGACAGCTGGAAACACCATATATTTT